The sequence of this T cell receptor beta chain was determined in a study of cytomegalovirus exposure and HLA in healthy donors. Notes on the study in general: The investigators catalogued 150 to 200 TCR beta chains as cytomegalovirus-associated.

The repertoire was sequenced with immunoSEQ multiplex PCR; TCRdb's copy has only in-frame clones and lacks some. The repertoire consists of about 160,000 clones, with 75% to 90% occurring once and the leading ten covering 2% to 2.5%. Of note for this clone: Antigen: not known.

While the first cohort had several hundred subjects, the donors belonged to the separate validation cohort of roughly 130 subjects. The V gene's germline CDR1 is SGHNT and CDR2 YYREEE (reference sequence). With V trimmed by 4 bases and J by 5 bases, 17 bases remained unmatched. This CDR3 comprises 18 residues. Input material: PBMCs. The rearrangement joins TRBV5-4 to TRBJ1-2; 10 bases line up with TRBD1. The sequence was collected from a woman under 30 in good health and CMV-seronegative. The CDR3 spells CASSPTGGAGTPRYGYTF. The CDR3 DNA follows: TGTGCCAGCAGCCCGACAGGGGGCGCGGGGACTCCACGATATGGCTACACCTTC. The complete variable domain, with remaining parts taken from reference TRBV5-4 and TRBJ1-2, reads ETGVTQSPTHLIKTRGQQVTLRCSSQSGHNTVSWYQQALGQGPQFIFQYYREEENGRGNFPPRFSGLQFPNYSSELNVNALELDDSALYLCASSPTGGAGTPRYGYTFGSGTRLTVV.